This entry is about one TCR beta chain. The CDR3 contains 14 residues. Trimming cost V 3 bases and J 6 bases, with 14 bases left between them. Per the germline V gene, CDR1 is SGHNT and CDR2 is YENEEA. The sample comes from a study of blood T cell repertoires in COVID-19. Study information: Italy, Spain and the United States were the sources of the convalescent and acute COVID-19 samples. Nucleic acid was either cDNA or gDNA, and it came from T cells, B-cell-depleted T cells, or PBMCs.

Only in-frame clones appear in the TCRdb table, and some are missing; sequencing was by immunoSEQ multiplex PCR. The data hold more than 50,000 clones, with approximately 90% observed a single time. The chain has TRBV11-3 and TRBJ1-1, with a possible D match to TRBD1 (6 bases). The specimen sequenced was peripheral blood. The source is a woman in her thirties or forties with active COVID-19. CDR3 DNA sequence: TGTGCCAGCAGCTTCGGTACAGGGAGCGCTGAAGCTTTCTTT. It is translated as CASSFGTGSAEAFF.